One T cell receptor beta chain is described in this entry. V was pared by 0 bases and J by 1 base, with 12 bases between. Germline V gene lookup returns CDR1 SGHRS and CDR2 YFSETQ. The CDR3 contains 16 residues. Depth targeted 1 in 200,000 to 1 in 1 million T cells, averaging approximately 9.3x coverage per clonotype. The assay was immunoSEQ multiplex PCR, and TCRdb's table has in-frame clones only and misses some. The sample consists of about 140,000 clones, around 90% of them appearing once. Roughly 2 micrograms of genomic DNA (from cryopreserved PBMCs) were used for TCR beta libraries. The data originate from a study of cytotoxic CD8 clonotypes in ibrutinib-treated CLL.

This specimen was PBMCs, taken after 12 months of ibrutinib treatment. V usage is TRBV5-1 and J usage is TRBJ2-3; D is uncertain. The clonotype was recovered from a human donor with chronic lymphocytic leukemia. This chain's CDR3 is CASSLGSSDGTDTQYF. The CDR3 region has the DNA TGCGCCAGCAGCTTGGGATCGAGCGATGGCACAGATACGCAGTATTTT.